The T cell receptor beta chain described here comes from a study of blood T cell repertoires in COVID-19. Study background: Italy, Spain and the United States were the sources of the convalescent and acute COVID-19 samples. Sample material is recorded as cDNA or gDNA derived from T cells, B-cell-depleted T cells, or PBMCs.

This CDR3 has 14 residues. With V trimmed by 1 base and J by 2 bases, 3 bases remained unmatched. Source study methods: Estimates of nucleated cell counts were drawn from the amplification of reference gene primers. TCRdb's table, derived via immunoSEQ multiplex PCR, lists solely in-frame clones and lacks some. Clone size and the V and J calls come from that table; the DNA yielded D and trimming. The sample yields about 78,000 clones, around nine tenths seen once. The receptor was derived from a man in his fifties with active or convalescent COVID-19. Sequenced material: peripheral blood. The J gene is TRBJ2-7, the V gene TRBV5-3, with 7 bases matching TRBD2. TRBV5-3 counts as an open reading frame of uncertain function. In nucleotides, the CDR3 is TGTGCCAGAAGCTTGAGGGAGGGCCCCTACGAGCAGTACTTC. Amino acid sequence: CARSLREGPYEQYF.